The source of this TCR beta chain is a study of T cells in Graves' hyperthyroidism and ophthalmopathy. Points from the study as a whole: Clonotypes that were expanded in thyroid above 0.001 mostly appeared in blood too. Before onset, ophthalmopathy was predicted by the model a median roughly 6.8 months earlier.

The trim removed 7 bases at V and 0 bases at J, leaving 7 bases unmatched. The CDR3 is 16 residues long. Germline V lookup: CDR1 SNHLY, CDR2 FYNNEI. Amplified TCR beta CDR3 regions came from RNA transcripts. The study used the HTBI primer set for a first-round RT-PCR of the TCR CDR3. Via MiXCR, TCRdb re-called the multiplex PCR reads, giving one row per CDR3 protein. Of roughly 570,000 distinct CDR3 sequences in the sample, 15% to 19% were seen once. As concerns this clonotype: Its antigen remains unidentified.

Each patient was aged 18 to 65 and had newly diagnosed hyperthyroidism of under 2 months' duration. Fresh peripheral blood, 10 ml, was the source of the PBMCs. Sequenced: blood. The clonotype was recovered from a woman aged 25 to 45 with Graves' hyperthyroidism. V usage is TRBV2 and J usage is TRBJ1-5, with TRBD1 matching 9 bases. The CDR3, as DNA: TGTGCCAGCACCCTAGGACAGGGGTTTAGCAATCAGCCCCAGCATTTT. This sequence encodes CASTLGQGFSNQPQHF.